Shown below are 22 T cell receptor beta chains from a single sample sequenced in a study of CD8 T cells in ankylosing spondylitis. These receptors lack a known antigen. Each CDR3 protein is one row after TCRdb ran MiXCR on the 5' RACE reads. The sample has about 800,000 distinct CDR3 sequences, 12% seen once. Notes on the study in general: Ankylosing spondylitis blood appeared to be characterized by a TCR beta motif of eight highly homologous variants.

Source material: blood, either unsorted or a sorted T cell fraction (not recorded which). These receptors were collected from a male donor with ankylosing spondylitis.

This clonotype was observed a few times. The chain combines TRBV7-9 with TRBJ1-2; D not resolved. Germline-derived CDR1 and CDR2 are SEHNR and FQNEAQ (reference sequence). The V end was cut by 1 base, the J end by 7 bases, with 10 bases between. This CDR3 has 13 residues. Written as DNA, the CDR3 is TGTGCCAGCAGCTTAGACGCGAGGTCTGGCTACACCTTC. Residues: CASSLDARSGYTF.

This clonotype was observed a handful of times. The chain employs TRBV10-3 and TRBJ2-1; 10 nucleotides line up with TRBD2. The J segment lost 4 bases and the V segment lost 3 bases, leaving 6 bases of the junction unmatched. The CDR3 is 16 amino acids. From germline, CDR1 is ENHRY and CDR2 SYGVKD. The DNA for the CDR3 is TGTGCCATCAGTGACACCGGGACTAGCGAATACAATGAGCAGTTCTTC. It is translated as CAISDTGTSEYNEQFF.

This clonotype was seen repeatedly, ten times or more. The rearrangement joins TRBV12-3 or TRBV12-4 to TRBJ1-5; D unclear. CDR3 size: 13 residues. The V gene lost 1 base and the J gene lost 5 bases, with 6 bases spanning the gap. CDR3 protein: CASSLGQYQPQHF. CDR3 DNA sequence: TGTGCCAGCAGTTTAGGGCAGTATCAGCCCCAGCATTTT.

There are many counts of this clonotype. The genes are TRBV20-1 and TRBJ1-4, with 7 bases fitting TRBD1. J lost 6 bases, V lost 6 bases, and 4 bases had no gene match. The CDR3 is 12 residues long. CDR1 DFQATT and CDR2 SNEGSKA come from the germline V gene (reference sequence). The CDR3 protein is CSARQGDEKLFF. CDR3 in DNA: TGCAGTGCGAGACAGGGTGATGAAAAACTGTTTTTT.

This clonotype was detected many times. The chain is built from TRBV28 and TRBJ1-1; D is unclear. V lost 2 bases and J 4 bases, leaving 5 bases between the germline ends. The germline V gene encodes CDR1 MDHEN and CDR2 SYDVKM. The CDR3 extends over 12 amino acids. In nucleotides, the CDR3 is TGTGCCAGCAGTTTAAGGTTCACTGAAGCTTTCTTT. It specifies CASSLRFTEAFF.

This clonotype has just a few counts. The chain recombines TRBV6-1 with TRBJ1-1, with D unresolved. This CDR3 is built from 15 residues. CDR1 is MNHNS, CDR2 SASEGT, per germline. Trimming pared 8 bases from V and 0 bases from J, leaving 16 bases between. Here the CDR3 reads CASRKTRVMNTEAFF. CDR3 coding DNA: TGTGCCAGCCGTAAAACACGGGTGATGAACACTGAAGCTTTCTTT.

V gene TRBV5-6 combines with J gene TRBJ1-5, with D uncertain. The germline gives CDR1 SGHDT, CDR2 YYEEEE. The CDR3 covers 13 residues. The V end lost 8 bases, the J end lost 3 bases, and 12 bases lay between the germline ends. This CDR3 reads CARGPGTNQPQHF. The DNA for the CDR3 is TGTGCCAGGGGCCCCGGCACCAATCAGCCCCAGCATTTT.

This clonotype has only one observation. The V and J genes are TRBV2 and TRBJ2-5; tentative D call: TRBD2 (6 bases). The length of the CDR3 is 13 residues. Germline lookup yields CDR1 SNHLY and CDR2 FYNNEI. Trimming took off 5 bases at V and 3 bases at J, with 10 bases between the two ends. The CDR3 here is CASSTGLEETQYF. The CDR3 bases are TGTGCCAGCAGTACGGGACTCGAAGAGACCCAGTACTTC.

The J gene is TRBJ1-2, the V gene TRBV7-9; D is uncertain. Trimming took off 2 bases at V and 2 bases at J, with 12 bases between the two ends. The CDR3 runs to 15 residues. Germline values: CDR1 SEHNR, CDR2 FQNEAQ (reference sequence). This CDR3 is CASSLSGSFNYGYTF. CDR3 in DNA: TGTGCCAGCAGCTTATCGGGGAGCTTCAACTATGGCTACACCTTC.

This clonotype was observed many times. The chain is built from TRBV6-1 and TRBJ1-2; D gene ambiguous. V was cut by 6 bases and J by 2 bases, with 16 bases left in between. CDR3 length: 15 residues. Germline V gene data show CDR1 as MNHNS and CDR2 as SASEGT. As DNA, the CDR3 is TGTGCCAGCAGACGACCGCTCTGGGCAAACTATGGCTACACCTTC. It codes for CASRRPLWANYGYTF.

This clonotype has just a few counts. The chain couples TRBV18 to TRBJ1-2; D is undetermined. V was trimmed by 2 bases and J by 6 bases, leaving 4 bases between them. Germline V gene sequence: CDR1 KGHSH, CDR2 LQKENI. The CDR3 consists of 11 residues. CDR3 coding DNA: TGTGCCAGCTCACCAGGGGATGGCTACACCTTC. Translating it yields CASSPGDGYTF.

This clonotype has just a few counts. The CDR3 nucleotides are TGTGCCAGCAGCGCCGGACAGATAGTCACTGAAGCTTTCTTT. Encoded protein: CASSAGQIVTEAFF. This chain joins TRBV28 and TRBJ1-1; possible D gene TRBD1, 6 bases. Germline CDR1 is MDHEN and CDR2 is SYDVKM. CDR3 length equals 14 residues. V was cut by 6 bases and J by 4 bases, with 15 bases left in between.

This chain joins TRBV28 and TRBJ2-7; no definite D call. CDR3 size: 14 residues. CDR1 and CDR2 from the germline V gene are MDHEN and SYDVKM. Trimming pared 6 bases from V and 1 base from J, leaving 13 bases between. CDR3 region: CASRVEYSSYEQYF. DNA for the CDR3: TGTGCCAGCAGAGTTGAGTATTCTTCCTACGAGCAGTACTTC.

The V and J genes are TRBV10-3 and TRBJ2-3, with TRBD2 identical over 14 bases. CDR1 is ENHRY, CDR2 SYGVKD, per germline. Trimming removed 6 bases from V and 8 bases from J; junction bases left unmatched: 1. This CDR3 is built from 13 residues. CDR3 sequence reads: CAISGTSGSTQYF. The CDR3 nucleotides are TGTGCCATCAGCGGGACTAGCGGGAGTACGCAGTATTTT.

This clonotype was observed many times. The chain's CDR3 is CSARDPTSSGELFF. CDR3 bases: TGCAGTGCTAGAGATCCGACGAGTTCGGGGGAGCTGTTTTTT. The rearrangement uses TRBV20-1 and TRBJ2-2; no reliable D call. Per germline, CDR1 DFQATT and CDR2 SNEGSKA (reference sequence). The CDR3 totals 14 residues. V was shortened by 0 bases and J by 8 bases, with 13 bases between the two germline ends.

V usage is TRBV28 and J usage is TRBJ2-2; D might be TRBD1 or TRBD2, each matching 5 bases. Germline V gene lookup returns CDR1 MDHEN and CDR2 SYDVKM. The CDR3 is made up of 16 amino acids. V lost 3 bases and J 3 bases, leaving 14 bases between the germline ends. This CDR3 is CASSFGGGEDTGELFF. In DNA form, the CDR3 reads TGTGCCAGCAGTTTCGGTGGGGGAGAAGACACCGGGGAGCTGTTTTTT.

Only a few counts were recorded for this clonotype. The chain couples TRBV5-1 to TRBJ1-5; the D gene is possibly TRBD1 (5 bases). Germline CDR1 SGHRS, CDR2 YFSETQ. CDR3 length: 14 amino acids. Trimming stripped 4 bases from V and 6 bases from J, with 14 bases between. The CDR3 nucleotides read TGCGCCAGCAGCCTAGGGGAGCAGGGTCAGCCCCAGCATTTT. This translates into CASSLGEQGQPQHF.

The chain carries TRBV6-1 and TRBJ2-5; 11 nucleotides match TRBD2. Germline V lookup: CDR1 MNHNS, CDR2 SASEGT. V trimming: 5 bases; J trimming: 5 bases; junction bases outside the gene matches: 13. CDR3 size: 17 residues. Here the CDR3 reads CASSRIGTSGRRETQYF. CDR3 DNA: TGTGCCAGCAGTCGAATAGGGACTAGCGGACGGAGGGAGACCCAGTACTTC.

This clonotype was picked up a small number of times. CDR3 loop: CASSQVSWATEAFF. The CDR3 nucleotides read TGCGCCAGCAGCCAAGTTAGCTGGGCCACTGAAGCTTTCTTT. The chain links TRBV4-3 to TRBJ1-1; D remains unclear. The CDR3 runs to 14 residues. The V gene lost 1 base and the J gene lost 4 bases, with 10 bases spanning the gap. The germline V gene encodes CDR1 LGHNA and CDR2 YSLEER.

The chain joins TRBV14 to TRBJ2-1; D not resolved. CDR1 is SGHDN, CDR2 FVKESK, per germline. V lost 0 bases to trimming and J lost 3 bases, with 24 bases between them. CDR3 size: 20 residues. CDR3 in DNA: TGTGCCAGCAGCCAAGATCTTAGCAGCCCCTTCCCGCTCATCTACAATGAGCAGTTCTTC. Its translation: CASSQDLSSPFPLIYNEQFF.

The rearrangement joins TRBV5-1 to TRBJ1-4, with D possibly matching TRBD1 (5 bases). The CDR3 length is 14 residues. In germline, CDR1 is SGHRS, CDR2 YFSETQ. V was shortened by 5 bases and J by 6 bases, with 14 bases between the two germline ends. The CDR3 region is CASSTWGGDEKLFF. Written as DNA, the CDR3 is TGCGCCAGCAGTACCTGGGGCGGTGATGAAAAACTGTTTTTT. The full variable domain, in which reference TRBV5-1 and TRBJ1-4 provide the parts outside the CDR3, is KAGVTQTPRYLIKTRGQQVTLSCSPISGHRSVSWYQQTPGQGLQFLFEYFSETQRNKGNFPGRFSGRQFSNSRSEMNVSTLELGDSALYLCASSTWGGDEKLFFGSGTQLSVL.

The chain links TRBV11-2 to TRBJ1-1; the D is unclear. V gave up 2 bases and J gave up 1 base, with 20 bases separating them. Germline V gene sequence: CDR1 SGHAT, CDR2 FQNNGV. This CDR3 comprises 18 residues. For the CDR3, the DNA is TGTGCCAGCAGCTTATGGAGCAGGCCCAGCGTTTCGAACACTGAAGCTTTCTTT. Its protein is CASSLWSRPSVSNTEAFF.